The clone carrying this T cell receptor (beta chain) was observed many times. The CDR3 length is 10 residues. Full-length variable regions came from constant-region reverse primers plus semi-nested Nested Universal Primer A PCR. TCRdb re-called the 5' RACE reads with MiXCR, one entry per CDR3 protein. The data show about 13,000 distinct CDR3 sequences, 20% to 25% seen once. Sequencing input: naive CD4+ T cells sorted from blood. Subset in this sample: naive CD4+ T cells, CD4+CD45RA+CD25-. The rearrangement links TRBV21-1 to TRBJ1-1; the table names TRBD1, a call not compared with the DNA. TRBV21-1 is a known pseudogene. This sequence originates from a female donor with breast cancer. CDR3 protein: CGPRGTEAFF. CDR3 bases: TGTGGCCCGAGGGGCACTGAAGCTTTCTTT.